This record covers a single T cell receptor beta chain. Germline CDR1 and CDR2: MDHEN and SYDVKM. The V end was cut by 7 bases, the J end by 4 bases, with 14 bases between. This CDR3 region has 13 residues. The data originate from a study of Ad26.COV2.S vaccination and SARS-CoV-2 variants. Across the whole study: In the COV1001 trial, the donor was in the Ad26.COV2.S arm.

This sample's treatment: over 15 received Ad26.COV2.S at low or high dose, single or two shots; about five received placebo; per-sample allocation not given. Sampling was performed 63 days after the first vaccine or placebo injection. What was given as vaccine was an Ad26 vector encoding Wuhan-strain SARS-CoV-2 spike. The assay was immunoSEQ multiplex PCR, and TCRdb's table has in-frame clones only and misses some. The table records a few hundred thousand clones, 88% of them present only once. This chain links TRBV28 with TRBJ2-7, with unresolved D. This sample comprised peripheral blood, obtained in a trial of Ad26.COV2.S vaccine versus placebo. The source of this sequence is a person aged 18-65 years who received the Ad26.COV2.S COVID-19 vaccine or a placebo. This chain's CDR3 is CASTPRVAYEQYF. The CDR3 DNA sequence: TGTGCCAGCACCCCCCGAGTCGCGTACGAGCAGTACTTC.